This T cell receptor (beta chain) was retrieved from a study of T cell changes during pregnancy in multiple sclerosis. CDR1 is SGHRS and CDR2 is YFSETQ in the germline V gene. Trimming at V came to 4 bases and at J to 6 bases, leaving 12 bases not matched to a gene. The CDR3 contains 16 residues. Profiled with immunoSEQ multiplex PCR; TCRdb holds only in-frame clones, not every one. Of about 45,000 clones in the sample, 85% to 95% were seen once. The source material was CD8+ T cells from peripheral blood mononuclear cells, sampled in the second trimester of pregnancy. The source is a female donor with multiple sclerosis, enrolled in a pregnancy study. The V and J genes are TRBV5-1 and TRBJ2-5; TRBD2 aligns across 10 bases. CDR3 amino acids: CASSPPASGGRKTQYF. CDR3 DNA: TGCGCCAGCAGCCCGCCGGCTAGCGGGGGTAGGAAGACCCAGTACTTC.